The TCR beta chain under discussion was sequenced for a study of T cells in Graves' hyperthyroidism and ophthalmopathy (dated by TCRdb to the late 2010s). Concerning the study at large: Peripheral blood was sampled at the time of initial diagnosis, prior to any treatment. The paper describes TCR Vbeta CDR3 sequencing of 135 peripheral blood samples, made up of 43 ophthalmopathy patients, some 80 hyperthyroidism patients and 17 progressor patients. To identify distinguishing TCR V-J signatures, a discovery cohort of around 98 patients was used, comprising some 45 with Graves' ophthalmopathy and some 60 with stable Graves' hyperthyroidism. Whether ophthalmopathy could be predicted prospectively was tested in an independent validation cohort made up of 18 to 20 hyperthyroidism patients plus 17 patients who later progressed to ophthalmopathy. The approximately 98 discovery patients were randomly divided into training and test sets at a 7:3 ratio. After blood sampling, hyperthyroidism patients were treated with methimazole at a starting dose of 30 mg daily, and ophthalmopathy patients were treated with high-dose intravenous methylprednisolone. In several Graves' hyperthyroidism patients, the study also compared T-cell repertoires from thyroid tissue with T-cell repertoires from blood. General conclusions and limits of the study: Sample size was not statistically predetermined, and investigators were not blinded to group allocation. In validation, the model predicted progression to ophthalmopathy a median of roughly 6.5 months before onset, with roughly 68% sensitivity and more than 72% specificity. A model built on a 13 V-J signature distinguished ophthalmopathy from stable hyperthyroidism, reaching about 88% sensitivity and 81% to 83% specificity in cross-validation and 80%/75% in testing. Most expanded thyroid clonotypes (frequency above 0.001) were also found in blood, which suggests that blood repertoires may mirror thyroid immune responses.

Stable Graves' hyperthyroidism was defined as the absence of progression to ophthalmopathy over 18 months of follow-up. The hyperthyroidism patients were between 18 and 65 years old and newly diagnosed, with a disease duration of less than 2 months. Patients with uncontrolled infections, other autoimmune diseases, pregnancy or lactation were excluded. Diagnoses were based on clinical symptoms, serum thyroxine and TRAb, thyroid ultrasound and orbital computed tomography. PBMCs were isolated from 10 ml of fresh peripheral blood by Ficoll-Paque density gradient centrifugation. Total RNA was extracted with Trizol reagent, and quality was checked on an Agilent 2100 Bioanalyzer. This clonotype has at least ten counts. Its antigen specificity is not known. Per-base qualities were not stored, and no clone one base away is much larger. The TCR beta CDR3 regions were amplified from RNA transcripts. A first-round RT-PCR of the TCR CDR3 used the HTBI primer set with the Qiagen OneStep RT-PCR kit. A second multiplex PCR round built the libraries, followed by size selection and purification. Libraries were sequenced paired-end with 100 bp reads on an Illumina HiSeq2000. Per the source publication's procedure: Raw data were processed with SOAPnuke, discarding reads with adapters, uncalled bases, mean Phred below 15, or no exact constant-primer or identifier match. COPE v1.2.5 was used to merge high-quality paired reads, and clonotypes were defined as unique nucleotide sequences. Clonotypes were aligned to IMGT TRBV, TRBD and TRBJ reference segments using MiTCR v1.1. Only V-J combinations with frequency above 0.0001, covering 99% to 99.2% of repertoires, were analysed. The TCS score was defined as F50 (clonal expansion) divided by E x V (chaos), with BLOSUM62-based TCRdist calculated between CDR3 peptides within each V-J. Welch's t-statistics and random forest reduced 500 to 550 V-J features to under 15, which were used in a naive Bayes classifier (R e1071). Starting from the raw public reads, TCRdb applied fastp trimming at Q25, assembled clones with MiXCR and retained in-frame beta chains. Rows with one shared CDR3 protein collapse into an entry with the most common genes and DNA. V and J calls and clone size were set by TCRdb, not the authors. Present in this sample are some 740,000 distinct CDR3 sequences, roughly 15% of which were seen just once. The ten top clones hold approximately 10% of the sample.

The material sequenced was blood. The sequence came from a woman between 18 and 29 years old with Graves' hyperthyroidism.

The CDR3 protein: CASSLVGRGGETQYF. In nucleotide form, the sequence is TGTGCCAGCAGCTTGGTCGGCAGGGGGGGAGAGACCCAGTACTTC. This chain is built from TRBV5-6 and TRBJ2-5; the D gene is perhaps TRBD1 or TRBD2, each of them matching over 7 bases. The junction shows trimming of 0 bases on V and 4 bases on J, plus 13 bases between the germline ends. Reading from cysteine to phenylalanine, the CDR3 counts 15 amino acids. CDR3 DNA is the only sequence kept; it has 45 bases, read in frame from the first base. The germline V gene yields SGHDT for CDR1 and YYEEEE for CDR2.